This TCR beta chain stems from a study of blood T cells in healthy people across ages. The overall study: Per every two T cells, about one barcoded beta molecule was captured by template switching. Study-wide results and caveats: There were more naive CD4+ cells and higher diversity in long-lived donors than in aged donors.

This clonotype has a single count. Its specificity is unknown. Germline CDR1 and CDR2: SGHRS and YFSETQ. The CDR3 totals 18 residues. V was shortened by 0 bases and J by 4 bases, with 17 bases between the two germline ends. Then a second PCR, running roughly 7 to 11 cycles, was carried out with a sample-barcoded 5' primer and a J-beta primer mix. Each of the cDNA molecules was tagged by a template-switch adaptor with 12 random nucleotides. TCRdb re-derived calls from the 5' RACE reads in MiXCR, one entry per CDR3 protein. Among hundreds of thousands of distinct CDR3 sequences listed, 58% were seen once.

The sequence derives from a man younger than 45 in good health. This rearrangement joins TRBV5-1 to TRBJ2-6; maybe TRBD2 (6 bases). The sequenced sample was blood. CDR3 residues: CASSLDAVGGSGANVLTF. In nucleotides, the CDR3 is TGCGCCAGCAGCTTGGATGCGGTCGGGGGTTCGGGGGCCAACGTCCTGACTTTC.